This entry concerns a single T cell receptor (beta chain). The antigen remains unidentified. Amplification of TCR beta CDR3 regions was performed using RNA transcripts as template. The study used the HTBI primer set for a first-round RT-PCR of the TCR CDR3. TCRdb re-derived calls from the multiplex PCR reads in MiXCR, one entry per CDR3 protein. This sample carries around 300,000 distinct CDR3 sequences, about 20% of them seen once, and the ten largest clones take about 60%. Uncontrolled infection, other autoimmune disease, pregnancy or lactation disqualified patients from enrolment. This record comes from a study of T cells in Graves' hyperthyroidism and ophthalmopathy. Study-wide results and limits: Blood also carried most thyroid clonotypes expanded above 0.001.

CDR3 size: 13 residues. The germline gives CDR1 LNHDA, CDR2 SQIVND (reference sequence). V was shortened by 5 bases and J by 10 bases, with 15 bases between the two germline ends. The source is a man younger than 40 with Graves' ophthalmopathy. The source material was blood. The V call is TRBV19, the J call TRBJ2-1; D unresolved. Written as DNA, the CDR3 is TGTGCCAGTAGTGTGGCGCAGCCTTGGGAGCAGTTCTTC. This encodes CASSVAQPWEQFF.